This T cell receptor beta chain was sequenced for a study of response to subunit inactivated influenza vaccine. About this clonotype: Its antigen is unidentified.

The trim removed 3 bases at V and 7 bases at J, leaving 13 bases unmatched. CDR3 length: 15 amino acids. CDR1 DFQATT and CDR2 SNEGSKA come from the germline V gene (reference sequence). MiXCR was run by TCRdb on the RT-PCR reads, yielding one entry per CDR3 protein. The sample carries under 500,000 distinct CDR3 sequences, approximately 11% recorded once. The study's findings and limits: It was suggested by the authors that few new T cells are recruited by each seasonal influenza vaccination.

The TCR comes from a middle-aged man who received an inactivated influenza vaccine. The source material was PBMCs from blood, sampled more than 35 days after vaccination. The genes are TRBV20-1 and TRBJ2-5, with TRBD2 matching over 8 bases. CDR3 amino acids: CSASQLAAHLGTQYF. The CDR3 bases are TGCAGTGCTAGTCAACTAGCGGCCCACTTGGGGACCCAGTACTTC.